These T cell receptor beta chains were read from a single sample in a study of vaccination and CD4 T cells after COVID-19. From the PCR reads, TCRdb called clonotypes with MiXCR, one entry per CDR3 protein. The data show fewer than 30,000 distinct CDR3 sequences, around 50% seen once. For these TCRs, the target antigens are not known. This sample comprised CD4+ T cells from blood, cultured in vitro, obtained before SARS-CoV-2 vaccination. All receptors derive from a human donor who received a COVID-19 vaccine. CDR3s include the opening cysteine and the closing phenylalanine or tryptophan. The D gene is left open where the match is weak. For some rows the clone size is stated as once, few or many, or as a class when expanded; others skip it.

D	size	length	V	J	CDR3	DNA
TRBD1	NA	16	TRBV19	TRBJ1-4	CASGSIPGQGAEKLFF	TGTGCCAGTGGGAGCATTCCGGGACAGGGGGCGGAAAAACTGTTTTTT
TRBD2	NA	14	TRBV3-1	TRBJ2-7	CASSHSGGDYEQYF	TGTGCCAGCAGCCACAGCGGGGGCGACTACGAGCAGTACTTC
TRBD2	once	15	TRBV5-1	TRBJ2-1	CASSWTSGGTNEQFF	TGCGCCAGCAGCTGGACTAGCGGGGGGACTAATGAGCAGTTCTTC
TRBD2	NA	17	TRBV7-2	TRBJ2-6	CASSPQSGGTGANVLTF	TGTGCCAGCAGCCCCCAGTCCGGGGGGACCGGGGCCAACGTCCTGACTTTC
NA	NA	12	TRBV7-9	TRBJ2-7	CASSLSAYEQYF	TGTGCCAGCAGCTTATCAGCCTACGAGCAGTACTTC
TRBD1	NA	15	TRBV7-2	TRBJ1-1	CASSLGTGGNTEAFF	TGTGCCAGCAGCCTGGGGACAGGGGGTAACACTGAAGCTTTCTTT
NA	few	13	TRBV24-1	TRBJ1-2	CATSDRGRGGYTF	TGTGCCACCAGTGATCGAGGGAGAGGGGGCTACACCTTC
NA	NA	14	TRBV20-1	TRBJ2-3	CSALMPRGLDTQYF	TGCAGTGCCCTCATGCCGCGGGGGCTAGATACGCAGTATTTT
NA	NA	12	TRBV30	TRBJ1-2	CAWSALNYGYTF	TGTGCCTGGAGTGCTCTTAACTATGGCTACACCTTC
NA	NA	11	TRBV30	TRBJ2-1	CAWTAANEQFF	TGTGCCTGGACAGCGGCGAATGAGCAGTTCTTC
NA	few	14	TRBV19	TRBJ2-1	CASRGRDNSNEQFF	TGTGCCAGTAGGGGCAGGGATAATTCCAATGAGCAGTTCTTC
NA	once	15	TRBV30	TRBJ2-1	CAWSPDSEIRNEQFF	TGTGCCTGGAGTCCGGACAGTGAAATTCGCAATGAGCAGTTCTTC
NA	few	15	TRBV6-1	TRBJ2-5	CASSEAGAGMQTQYF	TGTGCCAGCAGTGAAGCCGGGGCAGGGATGCAGACCCAGTACTTC